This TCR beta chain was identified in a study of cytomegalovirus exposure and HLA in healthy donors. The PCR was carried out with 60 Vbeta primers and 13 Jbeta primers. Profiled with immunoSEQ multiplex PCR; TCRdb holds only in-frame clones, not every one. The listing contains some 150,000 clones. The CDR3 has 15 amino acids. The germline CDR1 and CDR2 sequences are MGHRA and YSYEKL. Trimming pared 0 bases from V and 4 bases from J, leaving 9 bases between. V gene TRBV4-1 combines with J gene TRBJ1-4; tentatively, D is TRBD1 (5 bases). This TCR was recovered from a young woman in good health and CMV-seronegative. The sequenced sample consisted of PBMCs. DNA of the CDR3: TGCGCCAGCAGCCAAGAAGTCAGGGTTAATGAAAAACTGTTTTTT. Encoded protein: CASSQEVRVNEKLFF.